These T cell receptor beta chains were read from a single sample in a study of T-cell reconstitution after alpha-beta-depleted transplantation in children. TCRdb processed the PCR reads anew with MiXCR; each CDR3 protein has one entry. The data hold about 830,000 distinct CDR3 sequences, with approximately 15% observed a single time. The sequencing here drew on PBMCs, mostly from graft donor cells, taken 360 days after TCRalphabeta/CD19-depleted stem cell transplant. The receptors were gathered from a male patient aged 10 to 17 who had a stem cell transplant for acute lymphoblastic leukemia, so the T cells may come from the graft donor. CDR3s include the opening cysteine and the closing phenylalanine or tryptophan. The D gene is left open where the match is weak. Where a row states a size, it is once, few, many or the class of an expanded clone; other rows omit it.

>TRBV20-1|-|TRBJ2-7|TRBD1
CSAQGRDRGFYEQYF
TGCAGTGCGCAGGGGCGGGACAGGGGTTTCTACGAGCAGTACTTC
>TRBV3-1|-|TRBJ2-5|-
CASSRGDLSYQETQYF
TGTGCCAGCAGCCGGGGGGACCTGTCCTACCAAGAGACCCAGTACTTC
>TRBV29-1|-|TRBJ2-1|TRBD1
CSVRTETASGTEFF
TGCAGCGTCCGGACGGAAACCGCGTCTGGGACAGAGTTCTTC
>TRBV7-9|-|TRBJ2-7|TRBD2
CASSLEGREYDEQYF
TGTGCCAGCAGCTTAGAAGGGCGGGAGTACGACGAGCAGTACTTC
>TRBV7-2|few|TRBJ2-2|TRBD2
CASSLWTSGYTGELFF
TGTGCCAGCAGCTTATGGACTAGCGGTTACACCGGGGAGCTGTTTTTT
>TRBV5-1|-|TRBJ1-2|-
CASSSLGSGQGGYTF
TGCGCCAGCAGCTCCCTCGGGTCAGGGCAAGGCGGCTACACCTTC
>TRBV12-3/TRBV12-4|-|TRBJ2-5|-
CASSLSSPQETQYF
TGTGCCAGCAGTTTGTCCAGTCCCCAAGAGACCCAGTACTTC
>TRBV7-8|few|TRBJ1-4|TRBD1
CASSLGGQPFEKLFF
TGTGCCAGCAGCTTAGGGGGACAGCCCTTTGAAAAACTGTTTTTT
>TRBV13|-|TRBJ2-7|TRBD1
CASSLEQGKTYEQYF
TGTGCCAGCAGCTTAGAACAGGGGAAAACCTACGAGCAGTACTTC
>TRBV12-3/TRBV12-4|many|TRBJ2-3|TRBD2
CASSLRAGSTDTQYF
TGTGCCAGCAGTTTACGAGCGGGAAGCACAGATACGCAGTATTTT
>TRBV7-2|few|TRBJ1-3|-
CASGRRGSSGNTIYF
TGTGCCAGTGGCCGCCGGGGAAGCTCTGGAAACACCATATATTTT
>TRBV5-1|-|TRBJ2-5|TRBD1
CASSSLTGAKTQYF
TGCGCCAGCAGCTCCCTCACAGGGGCAAAGACCCAGTACTTC
>TRBV7-2|-|TRBJ2-7|-
CASSPLGASHKEQYF
TGTGCCAGCAGCCCCCTCGGGGCCTCCCATAAGGAGCAGTACTTC
>TRBV7-7|-|TRBJ2-2|-
CASSSTITGELFF
TGTGCCAGCAGCTCCACTATCACCGGGGAGCTGTTTTTT
>TRBV12-3/TRBV12-4|many|TRBJ2-7|-
CASSFSGVSYEQYF
TGTGCCAGCAGTTTCTCGGGGGTCTCCTACGAGCAGTACTTC
>TRBV29-1|few|TRBJ2-7|-
CSVERSSGEQYF
TGCAGCGTTGAACGGTCCAGCGGGGAGCAGTACTTC
>TRBV7-9|-|TRBJ2-3|-
CASTRVDTQYF
TGTGCCAGCACCCGGGTCGATACGCAGTATTTT
>TRBV7-8|few|TRBJ2-7|TRBD2
CASSLATSGRAYEQYF
TGTGCCAGCAGCTTAGCGACTAGCGGGAGGGCCTACGAGCAGTACTTC
>TRBV18|few|TRBJ2-3|-
CASSPPLDYTQYF
TGTGCCAGCTCACCACCACTAGATTATACGCAGTATTTT
>TRBV9|few|TRBJ2-4|TRBD2
CASSVLAEGNIQYF
TGTGCCAGCAGCGTCCTAGCGGAGGGAAACATTCAGTACTTC
>TRBV12-3/TRBV12-4|-|TRBJ2-7|-
CASSFCGPYEQYF
TGTGCCAGCAGTTTTTGCGGGCCCTACGAGCAGTACTTC
>TRBV20-1|few|TRBJ2-5|-
CSALRGALEGTQYF
TGCAGTGCCCTCCGGGGGGCATTAGAGGGGACCCAGTACTTC
>TRBV29-1|many|TRBJ2-7|-
CSVYRIGYEQYF
TGCAGCGTTTATCGAATCGGCTACGAGCAGTACTTC
>TRBV6-5|many|TRBJ2-5|-
CACGIQETQYF
TGTGCCTGCGGGATCCAAGAGACCCAGTACTTC
>TRBV12-3/TRBV12-4|-|TRBJ2-7|-
CASRGSGFAYEQYF
TGTGCCAGCAGGGGTAGCGGATTTGCCTACGAGCAGTACTTC
>TRBV24-1|many|TRBJ2-1|-
CATSDLYQEQFF
TGTGCCACCAGTGATTTGTACCAGGAGCAGTTCTTC
>TRBV11-3|-|TRBJ2-1|TRBD2
CASSSKRGAYNEQFF
TGTGCCAGCAGCTCGAAGCGGGGGGCCTACAATGAGCAGTTCTTC
>TRBV20-1|-|TRBJ1-3|-
CSASGGSSGNTIYF
TGCAGTGCTAGTGGAGGGTCCTCTGGAAACACCATATATTTT
>TRBV6-6|-|TRBJ2-7|-
CPTRAAYSYEQYF
TGTCCAACGCGGGCAGCATACTCCTACGAGCAGTACTTC
>TRBV15|few|TRBJ1-1|TRBD1
CATSRVRTGRLLTNTEAFF
TGTGCCACCAGCAGGGTAAGGACAGGGAGACTTTTAACGAACACTGAAGCTTTCTTT
>TRBV3-1|many|TRBJ2-1|TRBD2
CASSLGLVGEQFF
TGTGCCAGCAGTCTGGGACTAGTCGGGGAGCAGTTCTTC
>TRBV9|-|TRBJ2-4|TRBD2
CASSVGGPGLALQYF
TGTGCCAGCAGCGTAGGAGGACCGGGACTAGCCCTTCAGTACTTC
>TRBV18|few|TRBJ2-3|-
CASSPREDGGTDTQYF
TGTGCCAGCTCACCACGGGAAGATGGCGGAACAGATACGCAGTATTTT
>TRBV11-2|many|TRBJ2-1|TRBD2
CASSFLRGRDYNEQFF
TGTGCCAGCAGCTTTTTACGCGGGAGGGACTACAATGAGCAGTTCTTC
>TRBV5-1|-|TRBJ2-1|-
CASSLVRGGNNEQFF
TGCGCCAGCAGCTTGGTTCGTGGCGGGAACAATGAGCAGTTCTTC
>TRBV6-1|-|TRBJ1-5|-
CASRRDGGAQPQHF
TGTGCCAGCAGGAGGGACGGGGGAGCACAGCCCCAGCATTTT
>TRBV4-1|-|TRBJ1-5|-
CASSQGGEGNQPQHF
TGCGCCAGCAGCCAAGGGGGGGAGGGCAATCAGCCCCAGCATTTT
>TRBV7-6|few|TRBJ2-1|-
CASSPTWGSYNEQFF
TGTGCCAGCAGCCCCACATGGGGCTCCTACAATGAGCAGTTCTTC
>TRBV6-1|-|TRBJ2-1|TRBD1
CASSRLQGVPRDEQFF
TGTGCCAGCAGTCGACTCCAGGGGGTTCCGAGGGATGAGCAGTTCTTC
>TRBV19|-|TRBJ1-1|-
CASTLGSPNTEAFF
TGTGCCAGTACTTTGGGATCCCCGAACACTGAAGCTTTCTTT
>TRBV2|few|TRBJ2-7|-
CASSEGTTRRSYEQYF
TGTGCCAGCAGTGAAGGGACGACACGCCGCTCCTACGAGCAGTACTTC
>TRBV14|-|TRBJ2-1|TRBD2
CASSQDQEGLAGDESNEQFF
TGTGCCAGCAGCCAAGATCAGGAGGGACTAGCGGGAGATGAAAGCAATGAGCAGTTCTTC
>TRBV20-1|-|TRBJ2-1|-
CSASRLIPYNEQFF
TGCAGTGCTTCGCGTCTGATTCCCTACAATGAGCAGTTCTTC
>TRBV18|-|TRBJ2-2|TRBD1
CASSADRGANTGELFF
TGTGCCAGCTCGGCTGACAGGGGCGCGAACACCGGGGAGCTGTTTTTT
>TRBV2|-|TRBJ2-2|-
CASIPSTNTGELFF
TGTGCCAGCATCCCCAGCACGAACACCGGGGAGCTGTTTTTT
>TRBV11-2|-|TRBJ2-5|-
CASSLGRILKETQYF
TGTGCCAGCAGCTTGGGACGGATACTAAAAGAGACCCAGTACTTC
>TRBV19|-|TRBJ2-1|-
CASSIFHARSYNEQFF
TGTGCCAGTAGTATTTTTCACGCGAGATCCTACAATGAGCAGTTCTTC
>TRBV5-1|few|TRBJ1-2|TRBD1
CASSWDGTEVLFGYTF
TGCGCCAGCAGCTGGGACGGGACAGAGGTTTTGTTTGGCTACACCTTC
>TRBV12-3/TRBV12-4|-|TRBJ2-3|TRBD2
CASSGSGADTDTQYF
TGTGCCAGCAGTGGAAGCGGGGCCGACACAGATACGCAGTATTTT
>TRBV5-6|-|TRBJ2-4|-
CASSFQGHQDIQYF
TGTGCCAGCAGCTTTCAGGGGCACCAGGACATTCAGTACTTC
>TRBV6-1|few|TRBJ2-5|TRBD2
CASTLGLAAPETQYF
TGTGCCAGCACATTAGGACTAGCGGCTCCGGAGACCCAGTACTTC
>TRBV27|few|TRBJ2-7|-
CASRQGGEQYF
TGTGCCAGCAGACAAGGGGGGGAGCAGTACTTC
>TRBV5-1|-|TRBJ1-2|-
CASSLGQITIYGYTF
TGCGCCAGCAGCTTGGGGCAGATTACAATCTATGGCTACACCTTC
>TRBV20-1|few|TRBJ2-5|-
CSVLPWGKETQYF
TGCAGTGTCCTCCCCTGGGGGAAAGAGACCCAGTACTTC
>TRBV29-1|-|TRBJ2-5|-
CSVEQGRGETQYF
TGCAGCGTTGAACAGGGGAGAGGAGAGACCCAGTACTTC
>TRBV10-3|-|TRBJ2-7|-
CAISAPTGRPLTYEQYF
TGTGCCATCAGTGCCCCTACAGGGCGCCCACTAACCTACGAGCAGTACTTC
>TRBV27|few|TRBJ2-1|TRBD2
CASTTATGTSAFSEQFF
TGTGCCAGCACCACTGCTACCGGGACTAGCGCGTTCTCTGAGCAGTTCTTC
>TRBV5-1|many|TRBJ1-1|-
CASTKEGDTEAFF
TGCGCCAGCACTAAGGAAGGGGACACTGAAGCTTTCTTT
>TRBV27|many|TRBJ2-1|-
CASSNPGVANEQFF
TGTGCCAGCAGTAACCCGGGGGTGGCCAATGAGCAGTTCTTC
>TRBV5-1|-|TRBJ2-7|TRBD1
CASRKGFSGQTYYEQYF
TGCGCCAGCAGAAAGGGTTTTTCGGGACAGACCTACTACGAGCAGTACTTC